The clone carrying this T cell receptor beta chain was observed a few times. Its antigen is not identified. The read finishes 3 residues shy of the CDR3 end, and the germline J gene is used to complete it. The V gene lost 3 bases and the J gene lost 3 bases, with 12 bases spanning the gap. CDR1 is SEHNR, CDR2 FQNEAQ, per germline (reference sequence). This CDR3 is 14 amino acids long. The CVID group had about 15 females and approximately 30 males, mean age 40. The entry originates in a study of T cell clonality in common variable immunodeficiency. Study-level points and caveats: Common variable immunodeficiency TCR beta sequences reportedly had fewer deletions and N-nucleotide insertions.

Profiled with immunoSEQ multiplex PCR; TCRdb holds only in-frame clones, not every one. This repertoire holds around 30,000 clones, and none appear only once. Sequenced: peripheral blood mononuclear cells. The TCR was taken from a human donor with common variable immunodeficiency. This chain connects TRBV7-9 to TRBJ2-7; TRBD1 might be the D (6 bases). The sequenced part of the CDR3 DNA is TGTGCCAGCAGCTTCCCAGGGGTGGTCTACGAG. It yields the protein CASSFPGVVYE. The full CDR3 protein is CASSFPGVVYEQYF.